These 29 T cell receptor beta chains share one sample of origin, sequenced in a study of OX40 agonist ivuxolimab in advanced cancers. Measured with immunoSEQ multiplex PCR; TCRdb has only the in-frame clones, and not every one. The top ten clones hold under 2% of a sample with tens of thousands of clones, about 88% of them seen once. The sequences come from CD4+ or CD8+ T cells sorted from blood, collected in a trial of the OX40 agonist ivuxolimab. Receptors were obtained from an adult with an advanced solid tumor such as melanoma, head and neck, liver or kidney cancer.

V and J are TRBV19 and TRBJ1-2; D is ambiguous. The V gene's germline CDR1 is LNHDA and CDR2 SQIVND (reference sequence). CDR3 length equals 16 residues. Trimming stripped 4 bases from V and 3 bases from J, with 18 bases between. The CDR3 region is CASSKVDGNRHYGYTF. The CDR3 DNA reads as TGTGCCAGTAGTAAGGTTGACGGGAATCGGCACTATGGCTACACCTTC.

The chain uses TRBV11-2 and TRBJ2-5; a possible D gene is TRBD1 (5 bases). This CDR3 is 15 amino acids long. Germline V gives CDR1 SGHAT, CDR2 FQNNGV. Deletions cut 2 bases from V and 8 bases from J, with 18 bases between. CDR3 region: CASSLNPGLQTTQYF. The CDR3 DNA sequence: TGTGCCAGCAGCTTAAATCCAGGGTTGCAAACTACCCAGTACTTC.

The table lists this clone with a count of one. This chain links TRBV9 with TRBJ2-2; D gene uncertain. The CDR3 totals 15 residues. Looked up from germline, CDR1 is SGDLS and CDR2 is YYNGEE. The V and J ends lost 3 bases and 0 bases respectively, with 9 bases between them. The CDR3 region has the DNA TGTGCCAGCAGCGGTCGAGGATCGAACACCGGGGAGCTGTTTTTT. Translating it yields CASSGRGSNTGELFF.

The CDR3 sequence is CASSREGAITDTQYF. CDR3 nucleotide sequence: TGCGCCAGCAGCCGTGAGGGCGCGATAACAGATACGCAGTATTTT. The genes are TRBV5-1 and TRBJ2-3, with a possible D match to TRBD2 (5 bases). This CDR3 has 15 amino acids. V lost 4 bases to trimming and J lost 3 bases, with 15 bases between them. Per germline, CDR1 SGHRS and CDR2 YFSETQ.

This clone was observed a single time. The chain carries TRBV2 and TRBJ1-1, with 9 bases that match TRBD1. Germline trimming cut 9 bases from V and 1 base from J; bases unmatched to any gene: 3. The CDR3 has 13 amino acids. Germline assignment: CDR1 SNHLY and CDR2 FYNNEI. CDR3 nucleotide sequence: TGTGCCAGTCGACAGGGGGAGAACACTGAAGCTTTCTTT. It encodes CASRQGENTEAFF.

V gene TRBV30 combines with J gene TRBJ1-2; D possibly corresponds to TRBD1 (5 bases). The CDR3 runs 15 residues. CDR1 is GTSNPN and CDR2 is SVGIG in the germline V gene (reference sequence). Trimming removed 4 bases at V and 2 bases at J, with 17 bases between. Written as DNA, the CDR3 is TGTGCCTGGACTAGGGGCTCTCAGGGAAACTATGGCTACACCTTC. Its protein product is CAWTRGSQGNYGYTF.

The V call is TRBV7-9, the J call TRBJ2-7; the D call may be TRBD1 or TRBD2 (5 bases each). CDR3 length equals 14 residues. The V gene's germline CDR1 is SEHNR and CDR2 FQNEAQ (reference sequence). Trimming stripped 5 bases from V and 3 bases from J, with 14 bases between. The CDR3 loop is CASSPPGRGYEQYF. CDR3 nucleotides: TGTGCCAGCAGCCCCCCAGGGAGAGGCTACGAGCAGTACTTC.

This clone showed up just once. The chain joins TRBV2 to TRBJ2-1, with D tentatively TRBD1 or TRBD2 (5 bases each). The germline V and J ends were trimmed by 9 bases and 0 bases, with 12 bases remaining between them. The CDR3 loop spans 14 amino acids. Germline lookup yields CDR1 SNHLY and CDR2 FYNNEI. The CDR3 reads CASGGTSSYNEQFF. Here the CDR3 DNA reads TGTGCCAGTGGGGGAACCAGCTCCTACAATGAGCAGTTCTTC.

The genes are TRBV6-1 and TRBJ1-5, with D unresolved. Germline values: CDR1 MNHNS, CDR2 SASEGT. The V end lost 6 bases, the J end lost 3 bases, and 3 bases lay between the germline ends. The CDR3 sequence is 11 residues long. Written as DNA, the CDR3 is TGTGCCAGCAGGACCAATCAGCCCCAGCATTTT. It translates to CASRTNQPQHF.

V is TRBV4-2 and J is TRBJ1-6, with D uncertain. Germline V gene lookup returns CDR1 LGHNA and CDR2 YNFKEQ. The CDR3 consists of 14 residues. Trimming shortened V by 0 bases and J by 10 bases, and 10 bases separated the two germline ends. The CDR3 DNA reads as TGTGCCAGCAGCCAAGATCGGGCGGGGTCACCCCTCCACTTT. Translated, it gives CASSQDRAGSPLHF.

This chain connects TRBV5-6 to TRBJ1-6; the D gene is possibly TRBD1 (6 bases). The V gene's germline CDR1 is SGHDT and CDR2 YYEEEE. The V end lost 4 bases, the J end lost 4 bases, and 18 bases lay between the germline ends. CDR3 length: 17 amino acids. As DNA, the CDR3 is TGTGCCAGCAGCAGAACCATTATACAGGGATATAATTCACCCCTCCACTTT. Translating gives CASSRTIIQGYNSPLHF.

The CDR3, as DNA: TGTGCCAGAACCCCTCTGGGGGTTGCCTACGAGCAGTACTTC. Translated, it gives CARTPLGVAYEQYF. This rearrangement joins TRBV7-5 to TRBJ2-7. TRBV7-5 is a listed pseudogene. CDR3 length: 14 residues.

The V call is TRBV9, the J call TRBJ2-1, with 7 bases lining up with TRBD1. Germline CDR1 and CDR2: SGDLS and YYNGEE. CDR3 length: 14 residues. V gave up 4 bases and J gave up 5 bases; unmatched junction bases: 6. CDR3: CASSIPGQHNEQFF. The CDR3 DNA is TGTGCCAGCAGCATCCCGGGACAGCACAATGAGCAGTTCTTC.

The V and J genes are TRBV5-6 and TRBJ2-7; TRBD1 agrees at 7 bases. Trimming took 2 bases from V and 2 from J; bases not matched to a gene: 4. Per the germline V gene, CDR1 is SGHDT and CDR2 is YYEEEE. This CDR3 has 14 residues. The CDR3 DNA is TGTGCCAGCAGCTTCAGTCAGGGGGCCTACGAGCAGTACTTC. Residues: CASSFSQGAYEQYF.

This clone showed up just a few times. V gene TRBV4-3 combines with J gene TRBJ2-7; TRBD1 aligns across 9 bases. V was pared by 3 bases and J by 4 bases, with 10 bases of the junction left unmatched. Germline V gives CDR1 LGHNA, CDR2 YSLEER. The CDR3 has 16 amino acids. The CDR3 nucleotides are TGCGCCAGCAGCCAGGAGGGATACAGGGGGCTTTACGAGCAGTACTTC. It translates to CASSQEGYRGLYEQYF.

This clone has just one count. The chain joins TRBV6-5 to TRBJ1-2, with 7 bases fitting TRBD1. CDR1 is MNHEY, CDR2 SVGAGI, per germline. Germline trimming cut 7 bases from V and 7 bases from J; bases unmatched to any gene: 6. This CDR3 has 12 amino acids. The CDR3 is CASKKQGTGYTF. CDR3 bases: TGTGCCAGCAAAAAACAGGGGACTGGCTACACCTTC.

This clone has just one count. The rearrangement joins TRBV7-3 to TRBJ2-5, with D perhaps matching TRBD1 or TRBD2 (6 bases each). The V and J ends lost 0 bases and 5 bases respectively, with 19 bases between them. The germline gives CDR1 SGHTA, CDR2 FQGTGA. The CDR3 extends over 17 amino acids. CDR3 region: CASSLTGGARGSETQYF. The CDR3 bases are TGTGCCAGCAGCTTAACGGGGGGCGCCAGGGGCTCTGAGACCCAGTACTTC.

The genes are TRBV6-5 and TRBJ1-1, with D possibly being TRBD1 (5 bases). The CDR3 spans 14 residues. V was pared by 4 bases and J by 6 bases, with 15 bases between. The germline V gene has CDR1 MNHEY and CDR2 SVGAGI. This CDR3 reads CASSSSLGRSEAFF. The CDR3 region has the DNA TGTGCCAGCAGTTCTTCTTTGGGACGGTCTGAAGCTTTCTTT.

The chain has TRBV28 and TRBJ2-7; 9 bases are a match to TRBD1. The CDR3 contains 18 residues. CDR1 and CDR2 from the germline V gene are MDHEN and SYDVKM. The V segment lost 6 bases and the J segment 1 base; nucleotides outside the gene matches: 16. CDR3 sequence: CASRGHPTGQGMSYEQYF. The CDR3 region has the DNA TGTGCCAGCAGAGGACATCCGACGGGACAGGGAATGTCCTACGAGCAGTACTTC.

CDR3 region: CASSLLRGTGNTIYF. DNA of the CDR3: TGTGCCAGCAGTTTATTGCGAGGGACTGGAAACACCATATATTTT. This chain joins TRBV28 and TRBJ1-3, with D uncertain. The CDR3 loop spans 15 amino acids. Trimming shortened V by 1 base and J by 2 bases, and 9 bases separated the two germline ends. CDR1 is MDHEN and CDR2 is SYDVKM in the germline V gene.

This chain connects TRBV6-5 to TRBJ2-7, with 8 bases matching TRBD2. J gave up 5 bases and V 6 bases, and 9 bases lay outside the gene matches. The germline CDR1 and CDR2 sequences are MNHEY and SVGAGI. CDR3 length: 14 residues. CDR3 sequence: CASSPPGGSNEQYF. In DNA, the CDR3 is TGTGCCAGCAGCCCCCCGGGGGGGAGCAACGAGCAGTACTTC.

The chain employs TRBV7-2 and TRBJ1-5; 7 bases line up with TRBD1. The V segment lost 5 bases and the J segment 9 bases; nucleotides outside the gene matches: 7. The germline V gene has CDR1 SGHTA and CDR2 FQGNSA. The CDR3 sequence is 13 residues long. The CDR3 spells CASSIRQGGPQHF. For the CDR3, the DNA is TGTGCCAGCAGCATCCGACAGGGAGGGCCCCAGCATTTT.

CDR3 in amino acids: CASSAGALTETQYF. CDR3 nucleotide sequence: TGTGCCAGCAGCGCAGGGGCGCTTACGGAGACCCAGTACTTC. J is TRBJ2-5 and V is TRBV9; D perhaps matches TRBD1 (6 bases). This CDR3 has 14 residues. Trimming stripped 3 bases from V and 5 bases from J, with 14 bases between. CDR1 and CDR2 from the germline V gene are SGDLS and YYNGEE. Looking up the rest from reference TRBV9 and TRBJ2-5 gives the full variable domain: DSGVTQTPKHLITATGQRVTLRCSPRSGDLSVYWYQQSLDQGLQFLIQYYNGEERAKGNILERFSAQQFPDLHSELNLSSLELGDSALYFCASSAGALTETQYFGPGTRLLVL.

The V call is TRBV7-6, the J call TRBJ2-7; 9 bases map to TRBD1. The CDR3 runs to 15 residues. Germline values: CDR1 SGHVS, CDR2 FNYEAQ. After removal of 1 base from V and 3 bases from J, the junction contained 4 bases not matched to a gene. The CDR3 DNA is TGTGCCAGCAGCTTAGGAGGGACAGGGAACTACGAGCAGTACTTC. It encodes CASSLGGTGNYEQYF.

The chain combines TRBV2 with TRBJ2-3; 12 bases map to TRBD2. After removal of 6 bases from V and 4 bases from J, the junction contained 5 bases not matched to a gene. Germline V gene lookup returns CDR1 SNHLY and CDR2 FYNNEI. The CDR3 has 15 residues. DNA of the CDR3: TGTGCCAGCAGCCAACTAGCGGGGGGCCCAGATACGCAGTATTTT. Protein: CASSQLAGGPDTQYF. Complete variable domain (other parts from reference TRBV2 and TRBJ2-3): EPEVTQTPSHQVTQMGQEVILRCVPISNHLYFYWYRQILGQKVEFLVSFYNNEISEKSEIFDDQFSVERPDGSNFTLKIRSTKLEDSAMYFCASSQLAGGPDTQYFGPGTRLTVL.

CDR3 in amino acids: CASSPRTGAGGYTF. The CDR3 DNA reads as TGTGCCAGCAGTCCCCGAACAGGGGCGGGGGGCTACACCTTC. This chain joins TRBV28 and TRBJ1-2, with 7 positions matching TRBD1. Germline CDR1 MDHEN, CDR2 SYDVKM. The V and J ends lost 5 bases and 8 bases, in that order; junction bases with no gene match: 11. The CDR3 has 14 amino acids.

The chain links TRBV6-6 to TRBJ2-4; D might be TRBD1 or TRBD2, each matching 5 bases. CDR3 length equals 13 residues. Trimming stripped 5 bases from V and 9 bases from J, with 14 bases between. Germline V CDR1 and CDR2: MNHNY, SVGAGI (reference sequence). CDR3 region: CASSPGTYGIQYF. CDR3 coding DNA: TGTGCCAGCAGTCCCGGGACCTATGGCATTCAGTACTTC.

V gene TRBV6-5 combines with J gene TRBJ1-5, with D possibly TRBD1 on 5 matching bases. The CDR3 has 14 residues. V was clipped by 7 bases and J by 6 bases, with 16 bases between them. Looked up from germline, CDR1 is MNHEY and CDR2 is SVGAGI. The CDR3 nucleotides read TGTGCCAGCACCCCGAGTGGGGGGGGTCAGCCCCAGCATTTT. This translates into CASTPSGGGQPQHF.

The J gene is TRBJ2-1, the V gene TRBV19, with D tentatively TRBD1 (6 bases). Between the trimmed V and J ends, which lost 6 bases and 12 bases, there was a span of 24 bases. Germline V lookup: CDR1 LNHDA, CDR2 SQIVND (reference sequence). The CDR3 totals 15 residues. The CDR3 reads CASSLDSQSLFAQFF. The CDR3 region has the DNA TGTGCCAGTAGCCTGGACAGCCAAAGTCTATTCGCGCAGTTCTTC.